Shown below are 29 T cell receptor beta chains from a single sample sequenced in a study of PD-L1 blockade in urothelial cancer. TCRdb keeps only in-frame clones here, not all; method: immunoSEQ multiplex PCR. Counted here are some 42,000 clones, over 65% occurring once; the ten biggest clones make up 2.5% to 3%. The sample consisted of PBMCs, taken around atezolizumab (anti-PD-L1) treatment. Receptor source: a man in his 70s with urothelial cancer.

The chain's CDR3 is CAWSVSTGGYEQYF. The CDR3 DNA reads TGTGCCTGGAGTGTAAGTACAGGGGGCTACGAGCAGTACTTC. The genes are TRBV30 and TRBJ2-7, with 8 bases that match TRBD1. Losses at the gene ends were 0 bases for V and 3 bases for J; bases not matched to a gene: 4. Germline-derived CDR1 and CDR2 are GTSNPN and SVGIG (reference sequence). This CDR3 is built from 14 residues.

The chain carries TRBV19 and TRBJ2-7, with D perhaps TRBD2 (5 bases). V was pared by 5 bases and J by 1 base, with 12 bases between. Germline CDR1 and CDR2: LNHDA and SQIVND (reference sequence). This CDR3 has 14 residues. The CDR3 DNA sequence: TGTGCCAGTAGTCCGGCCAGCGGATCCTACGAGCAGTACTTC. Protein product: CASSPASGSYEQYF.

This chain uses TRBV4-3 with TRBJ2-5; unclear D gene. CDR1 and CDR2 from the germline V gene are LGHNA and YSLEER. V gave up 5 bases and J gave up 1 base, with 14 bases separating them. CDR3 size: 15 residues. DNA for the CDR3: TGCGCCAGCAGCTCGTATCCAGTCACCCAAGAGACCCAGTACTTC. This encodes CASSSYPVTQETQYF.

This clone is a singleton in its sample. The V and J genes are TRBV19 and TRBJ1-2, with 7 positions matching TRBD1. The CDR3 loop spans 14 amino acids. V shed 7 bases and J 6 bases; nucleotides not matched to a gene: 11. Germline V CDR1 and CDR2: LNHDA, SQIVND (reference sequence). The DNA of the CDR3 is TGTGCCAGTACCATCAAGGGGGCAGGGAATGGCTACACCTTC. Protein sequence: CASTIKGAGNGYTF.

This chain links TRBV2 with TRBJ1-5; D possibly corresponds to TRBD1 (5 bases). This CDR3 region has 15 residues. V was pared by 6 bases and J by 3 bases, with 15 bases between. CDR1 SNHLY and CDR2 FYNNEI come from the germline V gene. CDR3 in amino acids: CASSLGGAPNQPQHF. Here the CDR3 DNA reads TGTGCCAGCAGCCTGGGTGGGGCTCCCAATCAGCCCCAGCATTTT.

J is TRBJ2-1 and V is TRBV11-3; the match to TRBD2 covers 13 bases. Germline CDR1 reads SGHNT; CDR2 reads YENEEA. V gave up 5 bases and J gave up 7 bases; unmatched junction bases: 5. The CDR3 has 15 amino acids. CDR3: CASSPRTSGSNEQFF. In nucleotides, the CDR3 is TGTGCCAGCAGCCCGCGGACTAGCGGGAGTAATGAGCAGTTCTTC.

This rearrangement joins TRBV6-5 to TRBJ2-3; 9 bases agree with TRBD1. V lost 7 bases and J lost 7; bases outside the gene matches: 3. CDR1 MNHEY and CDR2 SVGAGI come from the germline V gene. CDR3 length: 12 residues. CDR3 residues: CASIDRGYTQYF. CDR3 nucleotide sequence: TGTGCCAGCATCGACAGGGGGTATACGCAGTATTTT.

The chain is built from TRBV11-3 and TRBJ2-1, with 9 bases fitting TRBD2. CDR1 is SGHNT, CDR2 YENEEA, per germline. Germline trimming cut 0 bases from V and 6 bases from J; bases unmatched to any gene: 6. The CDR3 extends over 16 amino acids. CDR3 residues: CASSLEASGRINEQFF. The CDR3 coding sequence is TGTGCCAGCAGCTTAGAAGCCAGCGGGAGGATCAATGAGCAGTTCTTC.

The chain couples TRBV2 to TRBJ1-3, with D possibly matching TRBD1 (6 bases). V was cut by 3 bases and J by 2 bases, with 8 bases left in between. The CDR3 is 14 amino acids. Germline assignment: CDR1 SNHLY and CDR2 FYNNEI. This chain's CDR3 is CASSDEGAGNTIYF. CDR3 nucleotide sequence: TGTGCCAGCAGTGATGAGGGGGCTGGAAACACCATATATTTT.

V usage is TRBV19 and J usage is TRBJ1-5, with D unresolved. This CDR3 region has 14 residues. CDR1 and CDR2 from the germline V gene are LNHDA and SQIVND (reference sequence). The V end lost 7 bases, the J end lost 1 base, and 11 bases lay between the germline ends. As DNA, the CDR3 is TGTGCCAGTAACCCCGGCAGGAGCAATCAGCCCCAGCATTTT. Encoded protein: CASNPGRSNQPQHF.

This clone is categorized as medium-sized. V usage is TRBV19 and J usage is TRBJ2-7, with 10 bases identical to TRBD1. V dropped 6 bases and J dropped 0; count of bases not matched to a gene: 8. CDR3 length: 16 residues. Germline V gene data show CDR1 as LNHDA and CDR2 as SQIVND (reference sequence). The CDR3 DNA follows: TGTGCCAGTAGACCCTTGGGACAGGGGTCCTCCTACGAGCAGTACTTC. Translating it yields CASRPLGQGSSYEQYF.

V is TRBV7-9 and J is TRBJ2-2; D not resolved. The CDR3 has 14 residues. Germline V lookup: CDR1 SEHNR, CDR2 FQNEAQ (reference sequence). Trimming pared 5 bases from V and 5 bases from J, leaving 12 bases between. In DNA, the CDR3 is TGTGCCAGCAGCGCAGGTGGCCGGACCGGGGAGCTGTTTTTT. Encoded protein: CASSAGGRTGELFF.

The J gene is TRBJ2-1, the V gene TRBV7-8; 7 bases map to TRBD2. The V gene end was trimmed by 5 bases and the J gene end by 7 bases; junction bases not matched to a gene: 11. This CDR3 has 15 amino acids. The germline V gene has CDR1 SGHVS and CDR2 FQNEAQ. The CDR3 nucleotides are TGTGCCAGCAGCCCGCGGGAGTTCTTTAAAAATGAGCAGTTCTTC. Protein: CASSPREFFKNEQFF.

This clone appeared once. The rearrangement joins TRBV18 to TRBJ2-5; the D gene is possibly TRBD1 (5 bases). The V gene's germline CDR1 is KGHSH and CDR2 LQKENI. The CDR3 extends over 13 amino acids. V lost 2 bases and J 4 bases, leaving 8 bases between the germline ends. The CDR3 sequence is CASSPTRVETQYF. In DNA, the CDR3 is TGTGCCAGCTCACCAACCAGGGTAGAGACCCAGTACTTC.

The CDR3 coding sequence is TGCGCCAGCAGCTTGGCGAGCGGGAGGTGGGAGACCCAGTACTTC. Its protein is CASSLASGRWETQYF. V gene TRBV5-1 combines with J gene TRBJ2-5, with TRBD2 matching over 9 bases. The CDR3 consists of 15 residues. Germline values: CDR1 SGHRS, CDR2 YFSETQ. The V segment lost 0 bases and the J segment 5 bases; nucleotides outside the gene matches: 5.

The rearrangement uses TRBV5-1 and TRBJ1-2; possible D gene TRBD1, 6 bases. V shed 0 bases and J shed 6 bases, with 12 bases lying between them. The germline V gene has CDR1 SGHRS and CDR2 YFSETQ. This CDR3 is 14 amino acids long. The CDR3 nucleotides are TGCGCCAGCAGCTTGGACAGGGCCCAGGATGGCTACACCTTC. Translation gives CASSLDRAQDGYTF.

The chain recombines TRBV4-3 with TRBJ2-3; 7 bases are a match to TRBD1. This CDR3 region has 15 residues. CDR1 LGHNA and CDR2 YSLEER come from the germline V gene. V shed 4 bases, J shed 6 bases, and the junction held 10 bases outside the gene matches. CDR3 region: CASSPTGQARDTQYF. The DNA of the CDR3 is TGCGCCAGCAGCCCTACTGGACAGGCCCGGGATACGCAGTATTTT.

The chain combines TRBV28 with TRBJ2-4; TRBD1 is a possible D gene (5 bases). V lost 6 bases and J 8 bases, leaving 14 bases between the germline ends. CDR1 and CDR2 from the germline V gene are MDHEN and SYDVKM. The CDR3 spans 13 residues. The CDR3 DNA reads TGTGCCAGCAGCTCCAGGGATCTTGACATTCAGTACTTC. Translated: CASSSRDLDIQYF.

This clone was seen just once. The gene calls are TRBV7-3 and TRBJ2-1; maybe TRBD1 (6 bases). This CDR3 is built from 15 residues. CDR1 is SGHTA and CDR2 is FQGTGA in the germline V gene. V lost 2 bases and J 5 bases, leaving 13 bases between the germline ends. The CDR3 sequence: CASSLYRDTHNEQFF. The CDR3 nucleotides are TGTGCCAGCAGCTTATACAGGGATACGCACAATGAGCAGTTCTTC.

The rearrangement links TRBV5-6 to TRBJ2-7, with a tentative D call TRBD1 (6 bases). Germline loops: CDR1 SGHDT, CDR2 YYEEEE. V dropped 4 bases and J dropped 5 bases, with 16 bases sitting between them. The CDR3 is made up of 14 amino acids. In nucleotides, the CDR3 is TGTGCCAGCAGCCGCGGACAGCTCGCCGACGAGCAGTACTTC. Encoded protein: CASSRGQLADEQYF. Combining the CDR3 with reference TRBV5-6 and TRBJ2-7 gives the whole variable domain DAGVTQSPTHLIKTRGQQVTLRCSPKSGHDTVSWYQQALGQGPQFIFQYYEEEERQRGNFPDRFSGHQFPNYSSELNVNALLLGDSALYLCASSRGQLADEQYFGPGTRLTVT.

The chain carries TRBV11-2 and TRBJ1-2; weak D call: TRBD1 (6 bases). The germline gives CDR1 SGHAT, CDR2 FQNNGV. The CDR3 consists of 13 residues. V gave up 6 bases and J gave up 7 bases, with 15 bases separating them. Here the CDR3 reads CASRYSGAGGYTF. DNA of the CDR3: TGTGCCAGCAGATACTCAGGGGCGGGTGGCTACACCTTC.

The gene calls are TRBV2 and TRBJ2-7, with D possibly being TRBD2 (6 bases). Germline assignment: CDR1 SNHLY and CDR2 FYNNEI. This CDR3 contains 14 residues. Trimming removed 3 bases from V and 4 bases from J, with 13 bases in between. CDR3 DNA: TGTGCCAGCAGTGACGGGGGAGTAGTGTACGAGCAGTACTTC. Its translation is CASSDGGVVYEQYF. Full variable domain (outside the CDR3, taken from reference TRBV2 and TRBJ2-7): EPEVTQTPSHQVTQMGQEVILRCVPISNHLYFYWYRQILGQKVEFLVSFYNNEISEKSEIFDDQFSVERPDGSNFTLKIRSTKLEDSAMYFCASSDGGVVYEQYFGPGTRLTVT.

The V call is TRBV7-2, the J call TRBJ2-7, with 7 nucleotides matching TRBD2. The CDR3 spans 18 residues. Germline loops: CDR1 SGHTA, CDR2 FQGNSA. V gave up 1 base and J gave up 1 base; unmatched junction bases: 13. The CDR3 loop reads CASSLGVGRAGASYEQYF. The CDR3 region has the DNA TGTGCCAGCAGCTTAGGGGTGGGGAGGGCGGGAGCTTCCTACGAGCAGTACTTC. Full variable domain (missing parts from reference TRBV7-2 and TRBJ2-7): GAGVSQSPSNKVTEKGKDVELRCDPISGHTALYWYRQSLGQGLEFLIYFQGNSAPDKSGLPSDRFSAERTGGSVSTLTIQRTQQEDSAVYLCASSLGVGRAGASYEQYFGPGTRLTVT.

The rearrangement joins TRBV4-2 to TRBJ2-3; 7 bases are shared with TRBD2. V lost 2 bases, J lost 6 bases, and 17 bases stayed unmatched. CDR3 length: 18 residues. Germline lookup yields CDR1 LGHNA and CDR2 YNFKEQ. The CDR3 loop reads CASSQPSRGAGAGDTQYF. In nucleotides, the CDR3 is TGTGCCAGCAGCCAACCCTCCAGAGGGGCGGGAGCGGGTGATACGCAGTATTTT.

CDR3 in amino acids: CASSYQFRDRDHEQFF. The CDR3 bases are TGTGCCAGCAGTTACCAATTCCGGGACAGGGACCATGAGCAGTTCTTC. This rearrangement joins TRBV27 to TRBJ2-1, with 9 bases that match TRBD1. CDR1 is MNHEY and CDR2 is SMNVEV in the germline V gene (reference sequence). V dropped 4 bases and J dropped 8; count of bases not matched to a gene: 12. CDR3 length equals 16 residues.

This clone is deemed medium-sized. The gene calls are TRBV9 and TRBJ2-1; 7 bases are shared with TRBD2. V dropped 4 bases and J dropped 0; count of bases not matched to a gene: 4. CDR1 and CDR2 from the germline V gene are SGDLS and YYNGEE. CDR3 size: 15 residues. The CDR3: CASSTSGVSYNEQFF. The CDR3 coding sequence is TGTGCCAGCAGCACAAGCGGGGTCTCCTACAATGAGCAGTTCTTC.

This chain connects TRBV7-3 to TRBJ2-1; D possibly corresponds to TRBD2 (6 bases). Trimming stripped 0 bases from V and 2 bases from J, with 14 bases between. The CDR3 is 17 residues long. CDR1 is SGHTA and CDR2 is FQGTGA in the germline V gene. CDR3 nucleotides: TGTGCCAGCAGCTTAACTGGGGGAGGCAGGCCCTACAATGAGCAGTTCTTC. Its protein product is CASSLTGGGRPYNEQFF.

The V call is TRBV10-3, the J call TRBJ2-3, with D possibly being TRBD2 (6 bases). Germline CDR1 ENHRY, CDR2 SYGVKD. V dropped 6 bases and J dropped 3 bases, with 10 bases sitting between them. This CDR3 comprises 13 residues. The DNA for the CDR3 is TGTGCCATCAGGGGACTCGATACAGATACGCAGTATTTT. The encoded protein is CAIRGLDTDTQYF.

This clone was detected only once. CDR3: CASSIVGLAGTGELFF. CDR3 in DNA: TGTGCCAGTAGTATAGTAGGGCTAGCGGGAACCGGGGAGCTGTTTTTT. V and J are TRBV19 and TRBJ2-2, with 9 bases lining up with TRBD2. The V gene's germline CDR1 is LNHDA and CDR2 SQIVND (reference sequence). The junction had 5 bases not matched to a gene; V was cut back by 1 base and J by 5 bases. The CDR3 extends over 16 amino acids.